Listed below are T cell receptor beta chains from one sample, sequenced in a study of blood T cell repertoires in COVID-19. TCRdb's table, derived via immunoSEQ multiplex PCR, lists solely in-frame clones and lacks some. The sample has 400,000 to 550,000 clones, around 88% seen once. Sequencing was carried out using peripheral blood. The source of these receptors is a woman in her 30s with acute or convalescent COVID-19. CDR3s include the opening cysteine and the closing phenylalanine or tryptophan. The order of the fields is V gene, D gene, J gene, clone size, CDR3 DNA, CDR3 protein. D genes are given only for firm matches. Size is omitted from some rows. Given values are once, few, many or a class for expanded clones.

TRBV28	TRBD2	TRBJ2-1	-	TGTGCCAGCATAAAAAGCGGGGGCACTTACGGTGAGCAGTTCTTC	CASIKSGGTYGEQFF
TRBV7-3	-	TRBJ1-2	-	TGTGCCAGCAGCCCCGCGCCCGGGTTGGGCTACACCTTC	CASSPAPGLGYTF
TRBV2	TRBD1	TRBJ1-2	-	TGTGCCAGCAGTGGTGACAGGGATGGCTACACCTTC	CASSGDRDGYTF
TRBV10-3	TRBD2	TRBJ2-3	-	TGTGCCATCGGACTAGCGGGGGGGTGGAATACGCAGTATTTT	CAIGLAGGWNTQYF
TRBV7-8	-	TRBJ1-3	-	TGTGCCAGCAGCCCAAGCTCGGGGTACTCTGGAAACACCATATATTTT	CASSPSSGYSGNTIYF
TRBV29-1	TRBD2	TRBJ2-3	-	TGCAGCGTTGCAAGGACTAGGGCTCCCACAGATACGCAGTATTTT	CSVARTRAPTDTQYF
TRBV6-5	-	TRBJ1-3	-	TGTGCCAGCAGTTATGGGCAGGGAAACACCATATATTTT	CASSYGQGNTIYF
TRBV28	-	TRBJ2-7	-	TGTGCCAGCAGTTTAAGCGGAGCCTACGAGCAGTACTTC	CASSLSGAYEQYF
TRBV5-4	TRBD1	TRBJ1-2	once	TGTGCCTTCTCCTCGAGGCAGGGGGCTAACTATGGCTACACCTTC	CAFSSRQGANYGYTF
TRBV19	-	TRBJ2-2	-	TGTGCCAGCAGACGGCTAGACGGAACAAAGACCGGGGAGCTGTTTTTT	CASRRLDGTKTGELFF
TRBV27	-	TRBJ1-1	-	TGTGCCAGCAGTTTATGGCAGAACACTGAAGCTTTCTTT	CASSLWQNTEAFF
TRBV7-2	TRBD1	TRBJ2-1	-	TGTGCCAGCACCTTTCACCGGGACAGGGGAAGGAATGAGCAGTTCTTC	CASTFHRDRGRNEQFF
TRBV15	-	TRBJ2-5	-	TGTGCCACCAGCAGAGGAGGGGGACCGTACCAAGAGACCCAGTACTTC	CATSRGGGPYQETQYF
TRBV2	-	TRBJ1-5	-	TGTGCCAGCAACTTTCCCGGTCAGCCCCAGCATTTT	CASNFPGQPQHF
TRBV29-1	-	TRBJ1-1	-	TGCAGCGTTGTTCTGGCAGAAGCTTTCTTT	CSVVLAEAFF
TRBV6-6	-	TRBJ2-6	-	TGTGCCAGCAGTCCAAGCCTCGGGGTTCCCTCTGGGGCCAACGTCCTGACTTTC	CASSPSLGVPSGANVLTF
TRBV27	TRBD1	TRBJ1-3	-	TGTGCCAGCAGTTTATCCAATCCGGGACAGGGGGCGCGTGGAAACACCATATATTTT	CASSLSNPGQGARGNTIYF
TRBV12-3/TRBV12-4	TRBD1	TRBJ2-5	-	TGTGCCAGCAGGCCGACAGGGGGAGAGACCCAGTACTTC	CASRPTGGETQYF
TRBV18	TRBD1	TRBJ1-1	-	TGTGCCAGCTCACCTCTGTCGCGGTTGCCAGGGGGGTACACTGAAGCTTTCTTT	CASSPLSRLPGGYTEAFF
TRBV3-1/TRBV3-2	TRBD1	TRBJ1-6	-	TGTGCCACCTCTATCACGGGGGACAGTTATTCACCCCTCCACTTT	CATSITGDSYSPLHF
TRBV28	-	TRBJ1-1	-	TGTGCCAGCAGTTTTTTTCAGGGTGGGACTGAAGCTTTCTTT	CASSFFQGGTEAFF
TRBV11-2	TRBD1	TRBJ2-3	-	TGTGCCAGCAGCTTAGGTAGGGGGACAGGTTCGACAGATACGCAGTATTTT	CASSLGRGTGSTDTQYF
TRBV25-1	TRBD1	TRBJ1-6	-	TGTGCCAGCAGTGATGTAGACAGGGGAGGTTCACCCCTCCACTTT	CASSDVDRGGSPLHF
TRBV6-5	TRBD1	TRBJ1-2	-	TGTGCCAGCAGTCCGGGACAGGGTTACCACGGCTACACCTTC	CASSPGQGYHGYTF
TRBV6-6	TRBD2	TRBJ2-1	-	TGTGCCAGCAGTTACAGTAGCGGGGACCGTGGTGAGCAGTTCTTC	CASSYSSGDRGEQFF
TRBV27	-	TRBJ1-2	-	TGTGCCAGCAGTTTAACCAGAAACTATGGCTACACCTTC	CASSLTRNYGYTF
TRBV29-1	TRBD1	TRBJ1-1	-	TGCAGCGTTGAAGCACCAAAGACAGGGTTCACTGAAGCTTTCTTT	CSVEAPKTGFTEAFF
TRBV7-2	TRBD1	TRBJ1-2	-	TGTGCCAGCAGCTCGACAGGGATTCGGGGCTATGGCTACACCTTC	CASSSTGIRGYGYTF
TRBV28	-	TRBJ2-7	-	TGTGCCAGCAGCCCCACGACAGCTTCAATTACCTACGAGCAGTACTTC	CASSPTTASITYEQYF
TRBV4-1	-	TRBJ2-5	-	TGCGCCAGCAGCCAAGTAACTAGGCCAGAGACCCAGTACTTC	CASSQVTRPETQYF
TRBV19	-	TRBJ2-4	-	TGTGCCAGTAGCCCCGGGAGTCTAGCCAAAAACATTCAGTACTTC	CASSPGSLAKNIQYF
TRBV12-3/TRBV12-4	-	TRBJ1-2	-	TGTGCCAGCAGTTTAGTGGGGGCTAAAGGCTACACCTTC	CASSLVGAKGYTF
TRBV13	-	TRBJ1-1	-	TGTGCCAGCAGCGTACAGGGTCCCACTGAAGCTTTCTTT	CASSVQGPTEAFF
TRBV7-9	-	TRBJ2-7	-	TGTGCCAGCAGCTCCACAGACTACGAGCAGTACTTC	CASSSTDYEQYF
TRBV12-3/TRBV12-4	-	TRBJ2-2	-	TGTGCCAGCGAAGAGGGGGCCGGGGAGCTGTTTTTT	CASEEGAGELFF
TRBV28	TRBD1	TRBJ1-5	-	TGTGCCAGCAGAGTCCCGGGACAGAATCAGCCCCAGCATTTT	CASRVPGQNQPQHF
TRBV5-6	-	TRBJ2-1	-	TGTGCCAGCAGCTTGTCCGGTTACAATGAGCAGTTCTTC	CASSLSGYNEQFF
TRBV5-1	-	TRBJ1-2	-	TGCGCCAGCAGCTTAGGCCAGGGTCTGCCTGCGGACACCTTC	CASSLGQGLPADTF
TRBV4-1	TRBD1	TRBJ1-2	-	TGCGCCAGCAGCCAGGGGAGGACAGGCCCCTTCTTC	CASSQGRTGPFF
TRBV11-2	TRBD2	TRBJ2-2	-	TGTGCCAGCAGCTTAGTCTTTTGGCGGGGGGGCTCCGGGGAGCTGTTTTTT	CASSLVFWRGGSGELFF
TRBV7-3	TRBD2	TRBJ2-1	-	TGTGCCAGCAGCTTCGGGGGGGCCGGCGAGCAGTTCTTC	CASSFGGAGEQFF
TRBV3-1/TRBV3-2	TRBD2	TRBJ2-3	-	TGTGCCAGCAGCCAAGACCCCCTGGCTAGCGGGGGCAGGGATACGCAGTATTTT	CASSQDPLASGGRDTQYF
TRBV30	TRBD1	TRBJ1-2	once	TGTGCCTGGAGTTCCTGGACAGGTGGCTATGGCTACACCTTC	CAWSSWTGGYGYTF
TRBV4-1	TRBD2	TRBJ2-1	-	TGCGCCAGCAGCCGCCTTCCCGGGACTAGCAGCGATGAGCAGTTCTTC	CASSRLPGTSSDEQFF
TRBV6-5	-	TRBJ2-7	-	TGTGCCAGCAGGGACACCTCAGCCTACGAGCAGTACTTC	CASRDTSAYEQYF
TRBV13	-	TRBJ2-5	-	TGTGCCAGCAGCTTCCGGGGAGAAGAGACCCAGTACTTC	CASSFRGEETQYF
TRBV6-5	-	TRBJ2-7	-	TGTGCCAGCAGTTACCGGGACACCGAATCCTACGAGCAGTACTTC	CASSYRDTESYEQYF
TRBV5-1	TRBD2	TRBJ2-1	-	TGCGCCAGCCGACTGACTAGCGGGGGGCCAAATGAGCAGTTCTTC	CASRLTSGGPNEQFF
TRBV2	TRBD1	TRBJ2-7	-	TGTGCCCGCTCGGGGACAGGGATCTCCTACGAGCAGTACTTC	CARSGTGISYEQYF
TRBV27	TRBD1	TRBJ1-4	once	TGTGCCAGCAGTCTATCCCCTCCGACAGGGTGGAATGAAAAACTGTTTTTT	CASSLSPPTGWNEKLFF
TRBV9	-	TRBJ1-5	-	TGTGCCAGCAGCGAAGGACATCGCAATCAGCCCCAGCATTTT	CASSEGHRNQPQHF
TRBV7-8	-	TRBJ1-5	-	TGTGCCAGCAGCTGGGGGGAGGAGGGCAATCAGCCCCAGCATTTT	CASSWGEEGNQPQHF
TRBV1	-	TRBJ2-7	-	TGCACCAGCAGCCAAGAGGACGCAAGCCTCCGGGCCGGGGAGGGCGAGCAGTACTTC	CTSSQEDASLRAGEGEQYF
TRBV7-6	-	TRBJ1-1	once	TGTGCCAGCAGCTTAGCTCCTGGGCTCACTGAAGCTTTCTTT	CASSLAPGLTEAFF